This TCR beta chain derives from a study of blood T cells in healthy people across ages. General study points: Reliance upon unsorted PBMCs precluded definitive naive versus antigen-experienced comparison.

The V end was cut by 8 bases, the J end by 0 bases, with 15 bases between. CDR1 and CDR2 from the germline V gene are MGHDK and SYGVNS. The CDR3 has 15 amino acids. This clonotype was counted ten times or more. Antigen specificity is unknown. Primers used in a second PCR of roughly 6 to 11 cycles were a sample-barcoded 5' primer and a J-beta primer mix. TCRdb re-called the 5' RACE reads with MiXCR, one entry per CDR3 protein. The sample records approximately 960,000 distinct CDR3 sequences, 29% being singletons. These same records also appear under a second study, on T cells of mothers and their children.

Sequencing was carried out using blood. This chain uses TRBV25-1 with TRBJ2-3, with TRBD2 as a possible D gene (6 bases). This receptor was obtained from a woman aged 40 to 55 in good health. CDR3 sequence reads: CASANAGSSTDTQYF. The CDR3 DNA reads as TGTGCCAGCGCCAACGCGGGATCCAGCACAGATACGCAGTATTTT. Drawing the rest from reference TRBV25-1 and TRBJ2-3, the complete variable domain is EADIYQTPRYLVIGTGKKITLECSQTMGHDKMYWYQQDPGMELHLIHYSYGVNSTEKGDLSSESTVSRIRTEHFPLTLESARPSHTSQYLCASANAGSSTDTQYFGPGTRLTVL.